The 21 T cell receptor beta chains below were found in one sample sequenced in a study of T cell responses to AZD1222 COVID-19 vaccine. Sequencing was performed with immunoSEQ multiplex PCR; in TCRdb, only in-frame clones are kept and a portion is missing. The data hold fewer than 55,000 clones, with more than 65% observed a single time. This specimen was peripheral blood, taken on day 0 of MenACWY control vaccination. Receptors were obtained from an adult in good health.

This clone has a single count. The chain has TRBV28 and TRBJ2-7; possibly TRBD2 for D (6 bases). Germline values: CDR1 MDHEN, CDR2 SYDVKM. The CDR3 spans 13 residues. Deletions cut 10 bases from V and 6 bases from J, with 19 bases between. CDR3 in DNA: TGTGCCACCCTGCCTCTAGCGAGGAGCGAGCAGTACTTC. Translating gives CATLPLARSEQYF.

This chain connects TRBV3-1 (or the pseudogene TRBV3-2) to TRBJ1-2; no firm D call. There are 14 residues in the CDR3. Germline loops: CDR1 LGHDT, CDR2 YNNKEL (reference sequence). Trimming took off 1 base at V and 1 base at J, with 7 bases between the two ends. CDR3 region: CASSQGAVNYGYTF. Written as DNA, the CDR3 is TGTGCCAGCAGCCAAGGGGCCGTTAACTATGGCTACACCTTC.

This chain connects TRBV19 to TRBJ2-3, with D possibly TRBD2 on 6 matching bases. The CDR3 spans 15 residues. Germline loops: CDR1 LNHDA, CDR2 SQIVND (reference sequence). V was cut by 3 bases and J by 10 bases, with 20 bases left in between. The CDR3 loop reads CASSMERVVVKAQYF. CDR3 DNA: TGTGCCAGTAGTATGGAGCGGGTAGTGGTTAAGGCGCAGTATTTT.

The V and J genes are TRBV18 and TRBJ2-2; 9 nucleotides align to TRBD1. Germline CDR1 and CDR2: KGHSH and LQKENI. Trimming took 4 bases from V and 5 from J; bases not matched to a gene: 8. The CDR3 is 16 amino acids. CDR3 sequence: CASSLLTGGETGELFF. CDR3 nucleotides: TGTGCCAGCTCACTACTGACAGGGGGTGAGACCGGGGAGCTGTTTTTT.

The chain joins TRBV2 to TRBJ1-6; TRBD1 matches at 8 bases. The germline V gene has CDR1 SNHLY and CDR2 FYNNEI. The CDR3 loop spans 16 amino acids. J was trimmed by 4 bases and V by 8 bases; bases with no gene match: 10. The CDR3 is CASLTQGAMYNSPLHF. In DNA form, the CDR3 reads TGTGCCAGCCTGACCCAGGGGGCAATGTATAATTCACCCCTCCACTTT.

The chain links TRBV27 to TRBJ1-6; 7 positions match TRBD1. The CDR3 consists of 16 residues. Germline assignment: CDR1 MNHEY and CDR2 SMNVEV (reference sequence). After removal of 2 bases from V and 10 bases from J, the junction contained 11 bases not matched to a gene. This chain's CDR3 is CASSLHFWQGDSPLHF. CDR3 sequence (DNA): TGTGCCAGCAGTTTACACTTCTGGCAGGGGGACTCACCCCTCCACTTT.

The CDR3 nucleotides are TGCAGCGTTGTTTCGGGGTACAATGAGCAGTTCTTC. Amino acids: CSVVSGYNEQFF. The genes are TRBV29-1 and TRBJ2-1, with D possibly matching TRBD2 (5 bases). The CDR3 sequence is 12 residues long. CDR1 is SQVTM and CDR2 is ANQGSEA in the germline V gene. V was shortened by 4 bases and J by 4 bases, with 8 bases between the two germline ends.

This clone was seen a few times. J is TRBJ1-2 and V is TRBV5-6; TRBD1 aligns across 10 bases. The CDR3 spans 14 residues. Trimming removed 3 bases from V and 6 bases from J; junction bases left unmatched: 5. Germline CDR1 SGHDT, CDR2 YYEEEE. CDR3 sequence: CASSSTDRGHGYTF. The CDR3, as DNA: TGTGCCAGCAGCTCTACAGACAGGGGGCATGGCTACACCTTC.

The genes are TRBV19 and TRBJ1-6; 8 positions match TRBD1. The CDR3 is 14 amino acids. With 7 bases clipped from V and 6 bases from J, the junction kept 5 bases outside the gene matches. Germline lookup yields CDR1 LNHDA and CDR2 SQIVND (reference sequence). The CDR3 loop is CASTAGGFNSPLHF. The DNA for the CDR3 is TGTGCCAGTACGGCAGGGGGCTTTAATTCACCCCTCCACTTT.

The genes are TRBV6-4 and TRBJ2-1; 14 positions agree with TRBD2. Germline CDR1 is MRHNA and CDR2 is SNTAGT. The trim removed 2 bases at V and 7 bases at J, leaving 1 base unmatched. The CDR3 loop spans 15 amino acids. The CDR3 DNA reads as TGTGCCAGCAGTGACGGGACTAGCGGGGGAAATGAGCAGTTCTTC. Translated: CASSDGTSGGNEQFF.

This chain links TRBV19 with TRBJ2-3; 12 bases match TRBD2. The CDR3 length is 14 residues. V lost 6 bases to trimming and J lost 5 bases; unmatched junction nucleotides: 3. The germline gives CDR1 LNHDA, CDR2 SQIVND (reference sequence). In DNA form, the CDR3 reads TGTGCCAGTAGAAAGACTAGCGGGAGAGATACGCAGTATTTT. This codes for CASRKTSGRDTQYF.

V gene TRBV30 combines with J gene TRBJ1-3, with 9 bases that match TRBD1. This CDR3 region has 15 residues. Germline CDR1 is GTSNPN and CDR2 is SVGIG (reference sequence). V shed 5 bases and J 2 bases; nucleotides not matched to a gene: 7. The CDR3 loop is CAWSRGQGPGNTIYF. The CDR3 bases are TGTGCCTGGTCAAGGGGACAGGGCCCTGGAAACACCATATATTTT.

This chain links TRBV2 with TRBJ1-6, with D possibly matching TRBD1 (5 bases). Germline V gene lookup returns CDR1 SNHLY and CDR2 FYNNEI. V was trimmed by 8 bases and J by 10 bases, leaving 24 bases between them. This CDR3 has 16 residues. This CDR3 is CASRRGDGALGSPLHF. The CDR3 nucleotides are TGTGCCAGCCGCCGGGGGGACGGGGCTCTGGGATCACCCCTCCACTTT.

J is TRBJ1-5 and V is TRBV19; no clear D. Per the germline V gene, CDR1 is LNHDA and CDR2 is SQIVND (reference sequence). The CDR3 totals 14 residues. The V end was cut by 3 bases, the J end by 0 bases, with 6 bases between. This CDR3 reads CASSIVGSNQPQHF. In DNA, the CDR3 is TGTGCCAGTAGTATCGTCGGTAGCAATCAGCCCCAGCATTTT.

V and J are TRBV3-1 (or the pseudogene TRBV3-2) and TRBJ2-3, with 11 bases that match TRBD1. Germline loops: CDR1 LGHDT, CDR2 YNNKEL (reference sequence). This CDR3 has 17 residues. Unmatched junction bases numbered 11, after V lost 2 bases and J lost 7 bases. CDR3 in DNA: TGTGCCAGCAGCCAAAAAGGACAGGGGGCGGGATTGAATACGCAGTATTTT. This encodes CASSQKGQGAGLNTQYF.

This rearrangement joins TRBV7-2 to TRBJ2-1, with TRBD2 matching 8 bases. The V and J ends lost 3 bases and 2 bases, in that order; junction bases with no gene match: 0. The CDR3 totals 14 residues. From germline, CDR1 is SGHTA and CDR2 FQGNSA. CDR3 sequence: CASSLGLAYNEQFF. The CDR3 region has the DNA TGTGCCAGCAGCTTGGGACTAGCCTACAATGAGCAGTTCTTC.

This clone was detected only once. The J gene is TRBJ2-2, the V gene TRBV6-5; D is uncertain. V was clipped by 8 bases and J by 6 bases, with 7 bases between them. This CDR3 comprises 11 residues. CDR1 MNHEY and CDR2 SVGAGI come from the germline V gene. The CDR3 sequence: CASYMAGELFF. The CDR3, as DNA: TGTGCCAGCTACATGGCCGGGGAGCTGTTTTTT.

This sequence joins TRBV6-5 and TRBJ2-2, with TRBD1 matching 7 bases. J was trimmed by 7 bases and V by 5 bases; bases with no gene match: 7. The CDR3 is 14 residues long. Germline assignment: CDR1 MNHEY and CDR2 SVGAGI. The CDR3 DNA is TGTGCCAGCAGTCCTAGGACAGGAGGCGGGGAGCTGTTTTTT. Its protein is CASSPRTGGGELFF.

The genes are TRBV29-1 and TRBJ1-1; 7 positions match TRBD1. Germline V gives CDR1 SQVTM, CDR2 ANQGSEA. The ends lost 7 bases at V and 8 bases at J; junction bases unmatched: 16. The CDR3 spans 14 residues. Here the CDR3 reads CSGHRGSGLTEAFF. CDR3 in DNA: TGCAGCGGGCACAGGGGCTCCGGCCTCACAGAAGCTTTCTTT.

The rearrangement uses TRBV28 and TRBJ2-3, with 9 bases identical to TRBD2. The CDR3 covers 15 residues. Germline loops: CDR1 MDHEN, CDR2 SYDVKM. J was trimmed by 4 bases and V by 6 bases; bases with no gene match: 8. The DNA of the CDR3 is TGTGCCAGCAGCTTACTAGCGGGCCAAGCAGATACGCAGTATTTT. Translated, it gives CASSLLAGQADTQYF. The whole variable domain, filled in from reference TRBV28 and TRBJ2-3, reads DVKVTQSSRYLVKRTGEKVFLECVQDMDHENMFWYRQDPGLGLRLIYFSYDVKMKEKGDIPEGYSVSREKKERFSLILESASTNQTSMYLCASSLLAGQADTQYFGPGTRLTVL.

This clone was picked up a small number of times. The chain joins TRBV7-9 to TRBJ2-6; perhaps TRBD1 as D (5 bases). The length of the CDR3 is 14 residues. The V gene lost 5 bases and the J gene lost 2 bases, with 7 bases spanning the gap. From germline, CDR1 is SEHNR and CDR2 FQNEAQ (reference sequence). CDR3 DNA: TGTGCCAGCAGCACCAGGGCTGGGGCCAACGTCCTGACTTTC. Its translation: CASSTRAGANVLTF. Combining the CDR3 with reference TRBV7-9 and TRBJ2-6 gives the whole variable domain DTGVSQNPRHKITKRGQNVTFRCDPISEHNRLYWYRQTLGQGPEFLTYFQNEAQLEKSRLLSDRFSAERPKGSFSTLEIQRTEQGDSAMYLCASSTRAGANVLTFGAGSRLTVL.